Following are 14 T cell receptor beta chains from one sample sequenced in a study of blood T cells in healthy people across ages. Then a second PCR, running roughly 7 to 12 cycles, was carried out with a sample-barcoded 5' primer and a J-beta primer mix. TCRdb itself ran the 5' RACE reads through MiXCR, one entry per CDR3 protein. The data show around 850,000 distinct CDR3 sequences, under 40% seen once. The sample comprised blood. The receptor source for this set is a man aged 18 to 29 in good health.

This clonotype was counted many times. The V gene is TRBV12-3 or TRBV12-4, the J gene TRBJ1-1; the D is unclear. The CDR3 is 13 residues long. V was trimmed by 3 bases and J by 1 base, leaving 6 bases between them. The CDR3 bases are TGTGCCAGCAGTTTTGCCGAGAACACTGAAGCTTTCTTT. Translating it yields CASSFAENTEAFF.

This clonotype was counted a single time. The chain joins TRBV20-1 to TRBJ2-7; D gene uncertain. The CDR3 consists of 11 residues. Trimming stripped 8 bases from V and 7 bases from J, with 15 bases between. CDR1 and CDR2 (germline): DFQATT, SNEGSKA (reference sequence). CDR3 residues: CSPNQAEEQYF. In DNA form, the CDR3 reads TGCAGTCCCAACCAGGCAGAAGAGCAGTACTTC.

This clonotype occurred once. This chain uses TRBV6-7 with TRBJ1-1; D is unresolved. TRBV6-7 is identified as an open reading frame with a role that is uncertain. Trimming removed 7 bases at V and 1 base at J, with 13 bases between. The CDR3 consists of 14 residues. The CDR3 loop is CASKGMFGNTEAFF. The DNA of the CDR3 is TGTGCCAGCAAGGGTATGTTTGGGAACACTGAAGCTTTCTTT.

The chain recombines TRBV2 with TRBJ1-6; 9 bases are shared with TRBD1. J gave up 9 bases and V 6 bases, and 6 bases lay outside the gene matches. Per germline, CDR1 SNHLY and CDR2 FYNNEI. CDR3 size: 14 residues. The CDR3 loop reads CASRTGQGTSPLHF. The DNA of the CDR3 is TGTGCCAGCAGAACGGGACAGGGAACTTCACCCCTCCACTTT.

In its sample, this clonotype was seen a few times. Written as DNA, the CDR3 is TGTGCCAGCAGTTACCAGGGATTCTCCTACAATGAGCAGTTCTTC. Protein product: CASSYQGFSYNEQFF. The rearrangement links TRBV6-6 to TRBJ2-1; weak D call: TRBD1 (5 bases). The CDR3 extends over 15 amino acids. The V end was cut by 2 bases, the J end by 0 bases, with 8 bases between. The germline V gene has CDR1 MNHNY and CDR2 SVGAGI (reference sequence).

The rearrangement uses TRBV30 and TRBJ2-1; 9 nucleotides agree with TRBD1. After removal of 4 bases from V and 5 bases from J, the junction contained 9 bases not matched to a gene. The CDR3 sequence is 15 residues long. Germline V lookup: CDR1 GTSNPN, CDR2 SVGIG (reference sequence). CDR3 nucleotides: TGTGCCTGGATCGGGGACAGGGTCCCCCACAATGAGCAGTTCTTC. It codes for CAWIGDRVPHNEQFF.

This clonotype was picked up a small number of times. The V call is TRBV3-1, the J call TRBJ2-3; D uncertain. V lost 4 bases, J lost 4 bases, and 6 bases lay in between. The CDR3 runs 12 residues. Germline CDR1 is LGHDT and CDR2 is YNNKEL (reference sequence). CDR3 sequence (DNA): TGTGCCAGCAGCCCGCAAGCAGATACGCAGTATTTT. Its protein product is CASSPQADTQYF.

This clonotype was counted only a few times. This sequence joins TRBV5-5 and TRBJ1-1; TRBD1 is a possible D gene (5 bases). From germline, CDR1 is SGHKS and CDR2 YYEKEE (reference sequence). The CDR3 consists of 14 residues. V was clipped by 4 bases and J by 8 bases, with 18 bases between them. CDR3 DNA sequence: TGTGCCAGCAGCCCAACCGACAGTTCTCCAGAAGCTTTCTTT. It codes for CASSPTDSSPEAFF.

As concerns this clonotype: Just one base apart from a much larger clone, this may be a read error. The V gene is TRBV20-1, the J gene TRBJ2-5; D uncertain. The J call may be wrong; the DNA end is better matched by TRBJ2-1. The germline gives CDR1 DFQATT, CDR2 SNEGSKA (reference sequence). CDR3 length: 13 amino acids. The CDR3 reads CSASGAPQETQFF. In DNA form, the CDR3 reads TGCAGTGCTAGTGGTGCCCCTCAAGAGACCCAGTTCTTC.

This clonotype was counted a few times. This chain uses TRBV10-3 with TRBJ2-1; D unclear. The J call may be in error: the DNA end matches TRBJ2-7 better. The CDR3 totals 12 residues. Germline values: CDR1 ENHRY, CDR2 SYGVKD. Here the CDR3 reads CATSRVYNEQYF. As DNA, the CDR3 is TGTGCCACATCAAGGGTTTACAATGAGCAGTACTTC.

This clonotype occurred many times. This rearrangement joins TRBV12-3 or TRBV12-4 to TRBJ1-2, with D uncertain. The CDR3 contains 12 residues. Between the trimmed V and J ends, which lost 1 base and 3 bases, there was a span of 3 bases. The CDR3 protein is CASSLVDYGYTF. The CDR3 DNA sequence: TGTGCCAGCAGTTTAGTAGACTATGGCTACACCTTC.

The chain recombines TRBV20-1 with TRBJ1-5; D ambiguous. The ends were cut back, 3 bases at V and 4 bases at J, with 10 bases in the middle. This CDR3 has 13 residues. Germline loops: CDR1 DFQATT, CDR2 SNEGSKA (reference sequence). As DNA, the CDR3 is TGCAGTGCTAGCCTCCCCGGGAATCAGCCCCAGCATTTT. Encoded protein: CSASLPGNQPQHF.

Written as DNA, the CDR3 is TGTGCCAGCAGTGCGGGAGACAGGGGAATGCAGTACTTC. Translated: CASSAGDRGMQYF. V is TRBV12-3 or TRBV12-4 and J is TRBJ2-7; a possible D gene is TRBD1 (8 bases). The CDR3 totals 13 residues. V lost 5 bases, J lost 9 bases, and 17 bases lay in between.

The rearrangement links TRBV6-2 or TRBV6-3 to TRBJ2-1; TRBD2 matches 7 bases. Matching the DNA end better, TRBJ2-7 makes the J call doubtful. Germline loops: CDR1 MNHEY, CDR2 SVGEGT. The CDR3 runs to 15 residues. The CDR3 reads CASSYPGTIYNEQYF. In DNA, the CDR3 is TGTGCCAGCAGTTACCCTGGGACTATTTACAATGAGCAGTACTTC.